The 23 T cell receptor beta chains in this list originate from one sample, sequenced in a study of cytomegalovirus exposure and HLA in healthy donors. The PCR used 60 Vbeta and 13 Jbeta primers. TCRdb keeps only in-frame clones here, not all; method: immunoSEQ multiplex PCR. The sample has tens of thousands of clones, more than 60% seen once. Source material: PBMCs. These receptors all stem from a middle-aged man in good health and CMV-seronegative.

The gene calls are TRBV7-9 and TRBJ1-1; D may be TRBD1 (6 bases). Germline loops: CDR1 SEHNR, CDR2 FQNEAQ (reference sequence). Trimming removed 7 bases at V and 4 bases at J, with 19 bases between. This CDR3 has 15 amino acids. CDR3 bases: TGTGCCAGCATCAACCCAGCAGGGGCCCGCACTGAAGCTTTCTTT. It codes for CASINPAGARTEAFF.

J is TRBJ2-7 and V is TRBV29-1, with 15 nucleotides matching TRBD2. CDR1 and CDR2 from the germline V gene are SQVTM and ANQGSEA. The CDR3 covers 14 residues. Losses at the gene ends were 6 bases for V and 9 bases for J; bases not matched to a gene: 9. CDR3 DNA: TGCAGCGTCCCCGGGACTAGCGGGAGGTGGAGGCAGTACTTC. This encodes CSVPGTSGRWRQYF.

This clone was seen a handful of times. The V call is TRBV5-6, the J call TRBJ1-1; 12 nucleotides line up with TRBD1. The germline V gene encodes CDR1 SGHDT and CDR2 YYEEEE. The CDR3 has 15 amino acids. Germline trimming cut 5 bases from V and 7 bases from J; bases unmatched to any gene: 9. Here the CDR3 DNA reads TGTGCCAGCAGGACCGGGACAGGGGGCCCAATTGAAGCTTTCTTT. It encodes CASRTGTGGPIEAFF.

The table lists this clone with a count of one. The J gene is TRBJ2-1, the V gene TRBV28; 9 bases line up with TRBD1. The CDR3 sequence is 16 residues long. In germline, CDR1 is MDHEN, CDR2 SYDVKM. The J segment lost 4 bases and the V segment lost 5 bases, leaving 9 bases of the junction unmatched. CDR3 sequence (DNA): TGTGCCAGCAGTCCCGAAGGGACAGGGTCGTACAATGAGCAGTTCTTC. Residues: CASSPEGTGSYNEQFF.

The chain has TRBV27 and TRBJ1-3; 7 bases are a match to TRBD1. The J segment lost 0 bases and the V segment lost 6 bases, leaving 5 bases of the junction unmatched. This CDR3 spans 15 amino acids. Germline lookup yields CDR1 MNHEY and CDR2 SMNVEV (reference sequence). This CDR3 reads CASRTGISSGNTIYF. The CDR3 region has the DNA TGTGCCAGCAGGACAGGGATCAGCTCTGGAAACACCATATATTTT.

Only one count was recorded for this clone. The chain has TRBV6-4 and TRBJ1-5; D not resolved. Trimming left V 4 bases short and J 6 bases short, with 10 bases between. The CDR3 contains 13 residues. Looked up from germline, CDR1 is MRHNA and CDR2 is SNTAGT. CDR3 sequence reads: CASSVSTGQPQHF. The DNA of the CDR3 is TGTGCCAGCAGTGTATCGACGGGTCAGCCCCAGCATTTT.

The chain has TRBV29-1 and TRBJ2-3; tentative D call: TRBD1 (6 bases). This CDR3 spans 12 amino acids. Germline lookup yields CDR1 SQVTM and CDR2 ANQGSEA. Trimming shortened V by 6 bases and J by 5 bases, and 12 bases separated the two germline ends. The CDR3 spells CSVLTGRDTQYF. The CDR3 bases are TGCAGCGTCCTCACAGGGAGAGATACGCAGTATTTT.

The table lists this clone with a few counts. This chain joins TRBV4-1 and TRBJ2-1, with unresolved D. CDR1 and CDR2 from the germline V gene are MGHRA and YSYEKL. V was shortened by 2 bases and J by 10 bases, with 9 bases between the two germline ends. The CDR3 runs 12 residues. The CDR3 DNA sequence: TGCGCCAGCAGCCAATTCCCCGGGGAGCAGTTCTTC. It yields the protein CASSQFPGEQFF.

The V gene is TRBV30, the J gene TRBJ2-5, with TRBD1 matching over 10 bases. CDR3 length equals 13 residues. The ends lost 5 bases at V and 5 bases at J; junction bases unmatched: 5. Germline V CDR1 and CDR2: GTSNPN, SVGIG (reference sequence). The CDR3 DNA sequence: TGTGCCTGGGGACAGGGGGTCCGGGAGACCCAGTACTTC. The encoded protein is CAWGQGVRETQYF. Full variable domain (missing parts from reference TRBV30 and TRBJ2-5): SQTIHQWPATLVQPVGSPLSLECTVEGTSNPNLYWYRQAAGRGLQLLFYSVGIGQISSEVPQNLSASRPQDRQFILSSKKLLLSDSGFYLCAWGQGVRETQYFGPGTRLLVL.

The rearrangement links TRBV6-6 to TRBJ1-1; no reliable D call. The germline gives CDR1 MNHNY, CDR2 SVGAGI (reference sequence). The CDR3 is 16 amino acids. V was cut by 7 bases and J by 1 base, with 19 bases left in between. The CDR3 sequence is CASTFWAGPKNTEAFF. The DNA for the CDR3 is TGTGCCAGCACCTTCTGGGCAGGCCCAAAGAACACTGAAGCTTTCTTT.

The CDR3 nucleotides read TGTGCCAGCAGTTACAGCTCCTGGACAGGGGTAGATGGCTACACCTTC. The encoded protein is CASSYSSWTGVDGYTF. V gene TRBV28 combines with J gene TRBJ1-2; 9 nucleotides match TRBD1. The CDR3 consists of 16 residues. CDR1 MDHEN and CDR2 SYDVKM come from the germline V gene. After removal of 4 bases from V and 6 bases from J, the junction contained 12 bases not matched to a gene.

The V call is TRBV6-5, the J call TRBJ1-2; D remains unclear. V lost 1 base and J lost 3, with 9 bases in between. The CDR3 has 14 amino acids. From germline, CDR1 is MNHEY and CDR2 SVGAGI. The CDR3 nucleotides are TGTGCCAGCAGTTACTACGCCTCAGACTATGGCTACACCTTC. This encodes CASSYYASDYGYTF.

Concerning this clone itself: One end of the junction fails to match germline, which may point to a read error. The chain employs TRBV4-1 and TRBJ2-7; weak D call: TRBD2 (5 bases). The CDR3 is made up of 16 amino acids. The germline V gene encodes CDR1 MGHRA and CDR2 YSYEKL. The CDR3: CASSQVGGGNSYEQYF. DNA for the CDR3: TGCGCCAGCAGTCAAGTCGGAGGCGGAAACTCCTACGAGCAGTACTTC.

The chain links TRBV25-1 to TRBJ1-1, with D perhaps matching TRBD1 (5 bases). The CDR3 extends over 18 amino acids. Trimming removed 4 bases from V and 1 base from J, with 22 bases in between. Per germline, CDR1 MGHDK and CDR2 SYGVNS. The CDR3 coding sequence is TGTGCCAGCAGTGGACGGAGGAGCGGGGCAGGATCGAACACTGAAGCTTTCTTT. Translating it yields CASSGRRSGAGSNTEAFF.

This chain connects TRBV4-1 to TRBJ2-7, with 8 positions matching TRBD1. V lost 0 bases, J lost 5 bases, and 6 bases stayed unmatched. The CDR3 has 15 residues. Germline assignment: CDR1 MGHRA and CDR2 YSYEKL. The CDR3 coding sequence is TGCGCCAGCAGCCAAGAGGACAGGGAATCCCACGAGCAGTACTTC. This sequence encodes CASSQEDRESHEQYF.

This clone was detected once. V and J are TRBV18 and TRBJ1-2, with a tentative D call TRBD1 (5 bases). CDR3 length: 14 amino acids. The germline V gene encodes CDR1 KGHSH and CDR2 LQKENI. V shed 2 bases and J shed 4 bases, with 11 bases lying between them. The chain's CDR3 is CASSPGRDPYGYTF. The CDR3 DNA sequence: TGTGCCAGCTCACCAGGCAGGGATCCCTATGGCTACACCTTC.

V usage is TRBV6-1 and J usage is TRBJ2-2, with TRBD2 matching over 12 bases. V lost 5 bases to trimming and J lost 6 bases; unmatched junction nucleotides: 4. CDR1 is MNHNS, CDR2 SASEGT, per germline. The CDR3 has 15 residues. The CDR3 sequence is CASSLGLAGSGELFF. The CDR3 bases are TGTGCCAGCAGTCTAGGACTAGCGGGGTCCGGGGAGCTGTTTTTT.

This sequence joins TRBV5-1 and TRBJ2-3; the D gene is possibly TRBD2 (7 bases). Trimming cost V 4 bases and J 4 bases, with 16 bases left between them. In germline, CDR1 is SGHRS, CDR2 YFSETQ. The CDR3 sequence is 15 residues long. The CDR3 region has the DNA TGCGCCAGCAGCCTCCGGGGGGCGGGTCCAGATACGCAGTATTTT. It yields the protein CASSLRGAGPDTQYF.

V gene TRBV7-2 combines with J gene TRBJ2-1; possible D gene TRBD2, 6 bases. The CDR3 spans 16 residues. In germline, CDR1 is SGHTA, CDR2 FQGNSA. Trimming pared 5 bases from V and 0 bases from J, leaving 14 bases between. The CDR3, as DNA: TGTGCCAGCAGCCCCCGCTCCGGGGGCTCCTACAATGAGCAGTTCTTC. It translates to CASSPRSGGSYNEQFF.

About this clone: Distinct nucleotide sequences in the sample also encode this CDR3. This chain connects TRBV6-1 to TRBJ1-1; 7 bases map to TRBD1. The V gene end was trimmed by 5 bases and the J gene end by 2 bases; junction bases not matched to a gene: 5. The CDR3 covers 14 residues. Germline values: CDR1 MNHNS, CDR2 SASEGT. The CDR3 sequence is CASSPTGKNTEAFF. CDR3 DNA sequence: TGTGCCAGCAGTCCGACAGGGAAAAACACTGAAGCTTTCTTT.

The genes are TRBV5-1 and TRBJ2-1; the D gene is possibly TRBD1 (6 bases). This CDR3 is 14 amino acids long. V lost 4 bases to trimming and J lost 4 bases, with 12 bases between them. The germline gives CDR1 SGHRS, CDR2 YFSETQ. The CDR3: CASSVEQGYNEQFF. The CDR3 coding sequence is TGCGCCAGCAGCGTAGAACAGGGTTACAATGAGCAGTTCTTC. Full variable domain (outside the CDR3, taken from reference TRBV5-1 and TRBJ2-1): KAGVTQTPRYLIKTRGQQVTLSCSPISGHRSVSWYQQTPGQGLQFLFEYFSETQRNKGNFPGRFSGRQFSNSRSEMNVSTLELGDSALYLCASSVEQGYNEQFFGPGTRLTVL.

Points on this clone: The same CDR3 is also encoded by other DNA sequences in this sample. This sequence joins TRBV9 and TRBJ1-3; D remains unclear. The CDR3 covers 13 residues. Trimming took 5 bases from V and 0 from J, leaving 6 bases between them. Germline loops: CDR1 SGDLS, CDR2 YYNGEE. As DNA, the CDR3 is TGTGCCAGCAGTGACTCCTCTGGAAACACCATATATTTT. Amino acids: CASSDSSGNTIYF.

In its sample, this clone was seen once. The chain employs TRBV19 and TRBJ1-2; 9 bases map to TRBD1. The V segment lost 6 bases and the J segment 8 bases; nucleotides outside the gene matches: 13. CDR1 and CDR2 (germline): LNHDA, SQIVND (reference sequence). This CDR3 contains 15 residues. The CDR3 nucleotides read TGTGCCAGTAGCCCGGGGACAGGGAGTTTCTTGGGCTACACCTTC. Translated: CASSPGTGSFLGYTF.